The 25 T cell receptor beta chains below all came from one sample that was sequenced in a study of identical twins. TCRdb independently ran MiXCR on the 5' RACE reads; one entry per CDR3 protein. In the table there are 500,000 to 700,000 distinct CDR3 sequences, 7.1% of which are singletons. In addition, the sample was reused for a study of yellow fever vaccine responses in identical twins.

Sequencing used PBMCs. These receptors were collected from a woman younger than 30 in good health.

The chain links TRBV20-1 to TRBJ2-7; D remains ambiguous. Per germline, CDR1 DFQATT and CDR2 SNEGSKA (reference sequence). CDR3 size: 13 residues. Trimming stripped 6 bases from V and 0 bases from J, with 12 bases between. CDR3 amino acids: CSAGADPSYEQYF. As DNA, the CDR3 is TGCAGTGCGGGCGCGGATCCCTCCTACGAGCAGTACTTC.

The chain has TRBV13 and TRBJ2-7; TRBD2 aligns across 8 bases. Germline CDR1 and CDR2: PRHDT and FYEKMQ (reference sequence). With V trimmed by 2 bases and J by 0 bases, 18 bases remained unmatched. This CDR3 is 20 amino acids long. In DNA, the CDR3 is TGTGCCAGCAGCTTAAATCGCCCGTTAGCGGGGAACGCGCGCTCCTACGAGCAGTACTTC. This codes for CASSLNRPLAGNARSYEQYF.

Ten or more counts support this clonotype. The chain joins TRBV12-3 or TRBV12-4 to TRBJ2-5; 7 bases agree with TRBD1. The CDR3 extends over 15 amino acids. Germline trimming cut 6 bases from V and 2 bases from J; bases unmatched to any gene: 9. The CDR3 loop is CASSLRDRPQETQYF. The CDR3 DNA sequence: TGTGCCAGCAGCCTACGGGACAGACCTCAAGAGACCCAGTACTTC.

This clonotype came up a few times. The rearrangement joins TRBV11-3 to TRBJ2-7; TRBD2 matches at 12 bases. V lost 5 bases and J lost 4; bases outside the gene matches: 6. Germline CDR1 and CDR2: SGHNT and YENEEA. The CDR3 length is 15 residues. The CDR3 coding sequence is TGTGCCAGCAGCGGAGGGACTAGCGGGCGATACGAGCAGTACTTC. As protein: CASSGGTSGRYEQYF.

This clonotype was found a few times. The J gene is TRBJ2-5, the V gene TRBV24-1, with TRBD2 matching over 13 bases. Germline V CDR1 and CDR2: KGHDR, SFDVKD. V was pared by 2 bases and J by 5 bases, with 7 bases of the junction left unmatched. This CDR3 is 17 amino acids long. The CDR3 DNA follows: TGTGCCACCAGTGATTCCTCACTAGCGGGAGGGGCGGAGACCCAGTACTTC. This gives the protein CATSDSSLAGGAETQYF.

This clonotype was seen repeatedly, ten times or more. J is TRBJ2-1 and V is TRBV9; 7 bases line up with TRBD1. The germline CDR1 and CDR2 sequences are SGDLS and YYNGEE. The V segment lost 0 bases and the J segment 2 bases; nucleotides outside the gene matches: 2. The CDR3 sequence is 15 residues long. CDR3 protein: CASSVATGTYNEQFF. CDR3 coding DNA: TGTGCCAGCAGCGTAGCGACAGGGACCTACAATGAGCAGTTCTTC.

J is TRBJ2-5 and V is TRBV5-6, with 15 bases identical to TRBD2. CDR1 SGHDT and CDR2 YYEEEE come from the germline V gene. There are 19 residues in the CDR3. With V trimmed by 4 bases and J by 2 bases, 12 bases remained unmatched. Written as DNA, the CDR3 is TGTGCCAGCAGCCCCGGACTAGCGGGGGGGTATTGGGGTCAAGAGACCCAGTACTTC. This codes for CASSPGLAGGYWGQETQYF.

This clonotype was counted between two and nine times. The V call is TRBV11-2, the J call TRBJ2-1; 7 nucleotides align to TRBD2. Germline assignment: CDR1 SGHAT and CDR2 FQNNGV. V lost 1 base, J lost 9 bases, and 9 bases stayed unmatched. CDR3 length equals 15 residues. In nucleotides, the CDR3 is TGTGCCAGCAGCTTAGGCTCAGGGACTACCTCTGAGCAGTTCTTC. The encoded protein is CASSLGSGTTSEQFF.

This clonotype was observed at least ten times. CDR3 sequence (DNA): TGCGCCAGCAGCCAAGCTCCTCGGGGGAGACACACAGATACGCAGTATTTT. This codes for CASSQAPRGRHTDTQYF. The chain carries TRBV4-1 and TRBJ2-3; maybe TRBD2 (6 bases). The CDR3 has 17 amino acids. The V end lost 1 base, the J end lost 2 bases, and 16 bases lay between the germline ends. CDR1 MGHRA and CDR2 YSYEKL come from the germline V gene.

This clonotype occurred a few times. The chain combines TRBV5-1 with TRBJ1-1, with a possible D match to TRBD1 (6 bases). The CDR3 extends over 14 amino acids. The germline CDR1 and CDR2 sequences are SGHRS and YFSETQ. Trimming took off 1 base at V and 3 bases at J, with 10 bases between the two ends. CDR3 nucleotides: TGCGCCAGCAGCTTGATAGGGGGGGACACTGAAGCTTTCTTT. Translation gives CASSLIGGDTEAFF.

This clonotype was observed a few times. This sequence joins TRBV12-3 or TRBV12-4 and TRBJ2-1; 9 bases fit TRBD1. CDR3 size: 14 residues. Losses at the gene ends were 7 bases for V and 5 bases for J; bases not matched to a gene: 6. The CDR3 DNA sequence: TGTGCCAGCAAAGGACAGGGGTTCAACAATGAGCAGTTCTTC. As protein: CASKGQGFNNEQFF.

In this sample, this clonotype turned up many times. The CDR3 region has the DNA TGTGCCAGCAGTGATTGGAACAGCTCCTATAATTCACCCCTCCACTTT. The encoded protein is CASSDWNSSYNSPLHF. V gene TRBV2 combines with J gene TRBJ1-6, with D uncertain. This CDR3 contains 16 residues. Trimming pared 3 bases from V and 0 bases from J, leaving 9 bases between. Germline values: CDR1 SNHLY, CDR2 FYNNEI.

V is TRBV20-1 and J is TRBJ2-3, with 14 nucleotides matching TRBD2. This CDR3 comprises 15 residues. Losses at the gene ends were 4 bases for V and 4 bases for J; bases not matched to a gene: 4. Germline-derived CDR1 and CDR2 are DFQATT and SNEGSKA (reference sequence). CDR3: CSATGTSGSADTQYF. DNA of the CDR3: TGCAGTGCTACCGGGACTAGCGGGAGTGCAGATACGCAGTATTTT.

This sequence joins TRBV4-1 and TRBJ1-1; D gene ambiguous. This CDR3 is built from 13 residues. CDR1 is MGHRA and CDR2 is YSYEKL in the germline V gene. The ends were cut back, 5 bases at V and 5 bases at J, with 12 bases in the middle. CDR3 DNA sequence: TGCGCCAGCAGCGCACACGGAGAGACTGAAGCTTTCTTT. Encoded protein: CASSAHGETEAFF.

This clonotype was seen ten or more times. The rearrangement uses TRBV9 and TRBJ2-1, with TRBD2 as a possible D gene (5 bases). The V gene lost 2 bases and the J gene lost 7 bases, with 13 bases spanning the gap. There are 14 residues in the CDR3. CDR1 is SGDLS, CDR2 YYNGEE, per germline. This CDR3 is CASSVTGTINEQFF. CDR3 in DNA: TGTGCCAGCAGCGTGACGGGAACGATAAATGAGCAGTTCTTC. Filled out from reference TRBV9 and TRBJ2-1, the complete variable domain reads DSGVTQTPKHLITATGQRVTLRCSPRSGDLSVYWYQQSLDQGLQFLIQYYNGEERAKGNILERFSAQQFPDLHSELNLSSLELGDSALYFCASSVTGTINEQFFGPGTRLTVL.

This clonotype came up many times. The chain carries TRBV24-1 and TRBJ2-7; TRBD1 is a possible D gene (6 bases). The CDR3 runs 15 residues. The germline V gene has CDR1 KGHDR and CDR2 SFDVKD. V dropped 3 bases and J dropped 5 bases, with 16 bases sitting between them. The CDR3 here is CATSDPGTPDNEQYF. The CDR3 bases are TGTGCCACCAGTGATCCCGGGACACCCGACAACGAGCAGTACTTC.

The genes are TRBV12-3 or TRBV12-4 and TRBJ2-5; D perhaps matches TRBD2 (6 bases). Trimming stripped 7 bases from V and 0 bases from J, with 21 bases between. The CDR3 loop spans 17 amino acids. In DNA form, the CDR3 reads TGTGCCAGCACCACTATACCAGACCGGGACTACCAAGAGACCCAGTACTTC. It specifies CASTTIPDRDYQETQYF.

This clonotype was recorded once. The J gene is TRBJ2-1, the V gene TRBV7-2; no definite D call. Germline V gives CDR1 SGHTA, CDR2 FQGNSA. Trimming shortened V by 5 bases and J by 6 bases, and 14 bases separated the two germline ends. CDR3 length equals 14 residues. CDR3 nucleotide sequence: TGTGCCAGCAGCGCCGCCCAAATAGTCAATGAGCAGTTCTTC. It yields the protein CASSAAQIVNEQFF.

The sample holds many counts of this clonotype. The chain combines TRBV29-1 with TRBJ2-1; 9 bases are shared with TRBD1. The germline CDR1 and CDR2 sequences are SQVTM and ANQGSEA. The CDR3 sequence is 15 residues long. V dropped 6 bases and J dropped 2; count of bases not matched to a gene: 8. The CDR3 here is CSVTTGTGTYNEQFF. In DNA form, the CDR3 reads TGCAGCGTCACTACCGGGACAGGGACCTACAATGAGCAGTTCTTC.

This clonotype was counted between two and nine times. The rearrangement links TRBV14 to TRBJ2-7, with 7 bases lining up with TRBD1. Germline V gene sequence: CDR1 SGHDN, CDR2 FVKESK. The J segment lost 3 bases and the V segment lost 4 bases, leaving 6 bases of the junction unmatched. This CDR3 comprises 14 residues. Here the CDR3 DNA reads TGTGCCAGCAGCCTTTACAGGGGAGACTACGAGCAGTACTTC. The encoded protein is CASSLYRGDYEQYF.

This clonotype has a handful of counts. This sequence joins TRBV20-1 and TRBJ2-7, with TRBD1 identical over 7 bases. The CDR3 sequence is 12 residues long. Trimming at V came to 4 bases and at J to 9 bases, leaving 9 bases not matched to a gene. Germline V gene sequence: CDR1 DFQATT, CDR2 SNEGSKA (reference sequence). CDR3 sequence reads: CSATRQGFPQYV. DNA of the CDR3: TGCAGTGCTACGAGACAGGGATTCCCGCAGTACGTC.

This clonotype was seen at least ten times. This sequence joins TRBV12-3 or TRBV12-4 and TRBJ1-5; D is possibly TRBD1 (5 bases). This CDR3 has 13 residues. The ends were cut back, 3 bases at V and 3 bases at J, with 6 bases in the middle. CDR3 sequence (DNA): TGTGCCAGCAGTTTGGGGGACAATCAGCCCCAGCATTTT. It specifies CASSLGDNQPQHF.

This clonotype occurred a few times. CDR3 sequence reads: CASSTDSGYTQYF. CDR3 nucleotide sequence: TGTGCCAGCAGCACCGATTCAGGATATACGCAGTATTTT. The chain joins TRBV7-2 to TRBJ2-3; D is uncertain. The CDR3 is 13 residues long. Germline V gives CDR1 SGHTA, CDR2 FQGNSA. V gave up 5 bases and J gave up 7 bases, with 13 bases separating them.

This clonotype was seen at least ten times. CDR3 sequence (DNA): TGTGCCAGCAGCTTCTTGGTGGGTCGGACAGATACGCAGTATTTT. Encoded protein: CASSFLVGRTDTQYF. The V call is TRBV7-9, the J call TRBJ2-3; no reliable D call. V was shortened by 3 bases and J by 3 bases, with 13 bases between the two germline ends. The V gene's germline CDR1 is SEHNR and CDR2 FQNEAQ (reference sequence). The CDR3 loop spans 15 amino acids.

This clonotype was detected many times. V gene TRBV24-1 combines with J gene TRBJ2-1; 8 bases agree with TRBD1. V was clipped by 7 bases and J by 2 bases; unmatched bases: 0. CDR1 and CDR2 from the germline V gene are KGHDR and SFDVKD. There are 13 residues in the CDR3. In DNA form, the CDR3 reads TGTGCCACCAGACAGGGGGCCTACAATGAGCAGTTCTTC. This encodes CATRQGAYNEQFF.